Each of the 11 T cell receptor beta chains below was sequenced from the same sample in a study of T cell responses to AZD1222 COVID-19 vaccine. Only in-frame clones appear in the TCRdb table, and some are missing; sequencing was by immunoSEQ multiplex PCR. The table shows about 180,000 clones, with roughly nine tenths occurring only once. The specimen comprised peripheral blood, sampled on day 0 of AZD1222 vaccination. All receptors derive from an adult in good health.

The V call is TRBV16, the J call TRBJ1-1; no firm D call. Trimming left V 2 bases short and J 1 base short, with 11 bases between. CDR3 length equals 15 residues. The germline V gene encodes CDR1 KGHSY and CDR2 FQNENV. CDR3 protein: CASSQAKSRNTEAFF. The CDR3 DNA sequence: TGTGCCAGCAGCCAAGCCAAGTCAAGGAACACTGAAGCTTTCTTT.

The genes are TRBV5-1 and TRBJ2-1; 8 bases agree with TRBD2. Trimming cost V 2 bases and J 8 bases; bases outside gene matches: 6. This CDR3 has 14 residues. Germline lookup yields CDR1 SGHRS and CDR2 YFSETQ. CDR3 sequence (DNA): TGCGCCAGCAGCTTAGGACTAGCTGAAGATGAGCAGTTCTTC. It specifies CASSLGLAEDEQFF.

This chain connects TRBV29-1 to TRBJ2-1; 7 bases agree with TRBD1. The germline V gene encodes CDR1 SQVTM and CDR2 ANQGSEA. Trimming took 6 bases from V and 10 from J; bases not matched to a gene: 12. The CDR3 consists of 13 residues. The CDR3 DNA sequence: TGCAGCGTGGGACAGCGATCTATTTGGGAGCAGTTCTTC. This encodes CSVGQRSIWEQFF.

V usage is TRBV5-4 and J usage is TRBJ2-6; the D gene could be TRBD1 or TRBD2 (5 bases each). The germline V gene encodes CDR1 SGHNT and CDR2 YYREEE (reference sequence). Deletions cut 0 bases from V and 0 bases from J, with 10 bases between. The CDR3 is 17 amino acids. CDR3 DNA sequence: TGTGCCAGCAGCTTGGGGGACGTTTACTCTGGGGCCAACGTCCTGACTTTC. Protein product: CASSLGDVYSGANVLTF.

The J gene is TRBJ2-3, the V gene TRBV5-1; 13 positions match TRBD2. V was clipped by 3 bases and J by 2 bases; unmatched bases: 3. Germline CDR1 is SGHRS and CDR2 is YFSETQ. The CDR3 consists of 16 residues. The CDR3 loop is CASSSGLAGLTDTQYF. For the CDR3, the DNA is TGCGCCAGCAGCTCGGGACTAGCGGGACTCACAGATACGCAGTATTTT.

The V and J genes are TRBV30 and TRBJ1-4; 8 bases match TRBD1. Per the germline V gene, CDR1 is GTSNPN and CDR2 is SVGIG (reference sequence). The CDR3 covers 16 residues. Trimming removed 2 bases from V and 4 bases from J; junction bases left unmatched: 9. CDR3 in amino acids: CAWSRRGQGLNEKLFF. DNA for the CDR3: TGTGCCTGGAGTCGACGAGGACAGGGACTTAATGAAAAACTGTTTTTT.

V and J are TRBV7-2 and TRBJ2-3, with D possibly matching TRBD2 (5 bases). The CDR3 loop spans 13 amino acids. Germline CDR1 and CDR2: SGHTA and FQGNSA. Trimming took off 5 bases at V and 2 bases at J, with 8 bases between the two ends. The CDR3 region is CASSGLLTDTQYF. The CDR3 nucleotides are TGTGCCAGCAGCGGACTCCTCACAGATACGCAGTATTTT.

The chain recombines TRBV28 with TRBJ2-5; the match to TRBD2 covers 12 bases. Trimming cost V 6 bases and J 5 bases; bases outside gene matches: 10. Germline V gives CDR1 MDHEN, CDR2 SYDVKM. The CDR3 covers 16 residues. The CDR3: CASSLRASGRGETQYF. In nucleotides, the CDR3 is TGTGCCAGCAGCCTACGGGCTAGCGGGAGGGGTGAGACCCAGTACTTC. Variable domain in full (rest from reference TRBV28 and TRBJ2-5): DVKVTQSSRYLVKRTGEKVFLECVQDMDHENMFWYRQDPGLGLRLIYFSYDVKMKEKGDIPEGYSVSREKKERFSLILESASTNQTSMYLCASSLRASGRGETQYFGPGTRLLVL.

This chain uses TRBV9 with TRBJ1-1; D is uncertain. The CDR3 sequence is 14 residues long. V lost 0 bases, J lost 10 bases, and 16 bases lay in between. Germline values: CDR1 SGDLS, CDR2 YYNGEE. The CDR3 reads CASSVGGSGLAAFF. The DNA of the CDR3 is TGTGCCAGCAGCGTAGGAGGGAGTGGCCTCGCAGCTTTCTTT.

The chain links TRBV11-2 to TRBJ2-1, with D possibly matching TRBD1 (5 bases). The V gene's germline CDR1 is SGHAT and CDR2 FQNNGV. The CDR3 is 13 residues long. Trimming left V 5 bases short and J 9 bases short, with 14 bases between. The CDR3 reads CASSPARTGEQFF. DNA of the CDR3: TGTGCCAGCAGCCCCGCTAGAACAGGTGAGCAGTTCTTC.

V is TRBV10-3 and J is TRBJ2-2, with D possibly TRBD2 on 6 matching bases. V lost 8 bases to trimming and J lost 7 bases, with 17 bases between them. The V gene's germline CDR1 is ENHRY and CDR2 SYGVKD. This CDR3 has 14 residues. CDR3 residues: CAILGAGTNGELFF. CDR3 sequence (DNA): TGTGCCATCCTAGGGGCGGGGACGAACGGGGAGCTGTTTTTT.